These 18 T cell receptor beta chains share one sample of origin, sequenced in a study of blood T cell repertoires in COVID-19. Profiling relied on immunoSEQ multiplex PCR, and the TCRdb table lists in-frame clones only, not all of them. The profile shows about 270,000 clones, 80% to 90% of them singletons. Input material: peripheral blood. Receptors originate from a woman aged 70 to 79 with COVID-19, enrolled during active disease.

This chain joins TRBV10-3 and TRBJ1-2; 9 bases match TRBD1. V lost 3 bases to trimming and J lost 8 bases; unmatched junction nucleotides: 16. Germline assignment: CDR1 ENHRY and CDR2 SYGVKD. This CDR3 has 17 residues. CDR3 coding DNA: TGTGCCATCAGTGATCTAGGGACAGGGTTACTCTTATACGGCTACACCTTC. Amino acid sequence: CAISDLGTGLLLYGYTF.

The CDR3 is CASSLTDRGRRYF. CDR3 DNA: TGTGCCAGCAGCTTAACGGACAGGGGGCGCCGGTACTTC. The J gene is TRBJ2-5, the V gene TRBV11-2; 11 bases are shared with TRBD1. Germline CDR1 SGHAT, CDR2 FQNNGV. The CDR3 has 13 amino acids. V trimming: 2 bases; J trimming: 13 bases; junction bases outside the gene matches: 6. The full variable domain, with the rest looked up from reference TRBV11-2 and TRBJ2-5, is EAGVAQSPRYKIIEKRQSVAFWCNPISGHATLYWYQQILGQGPKLLIQFQNNGVVDDSQLPKDRFSAERLKGVDSTLKIQPAKLEDSAVYLCASSLTDRGRRYFGPGTRLLVL.

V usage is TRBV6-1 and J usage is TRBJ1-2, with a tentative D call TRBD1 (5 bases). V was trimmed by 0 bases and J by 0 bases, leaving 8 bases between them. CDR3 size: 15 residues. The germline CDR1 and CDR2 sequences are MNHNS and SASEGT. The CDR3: CASSEASGANYGYTF. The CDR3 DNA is TGTGCCAGCAGTGAAGCATCGGGGGCTAACTATGGCTACACCTTC.

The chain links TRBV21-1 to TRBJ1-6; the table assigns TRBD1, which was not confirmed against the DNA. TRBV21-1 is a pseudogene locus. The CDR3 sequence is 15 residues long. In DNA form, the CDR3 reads TGTGCCAGCAGCAAAGCGCTTTTGGGACAGCCACCCCTCCACTTT. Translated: CASSKALLGQPPLHF.

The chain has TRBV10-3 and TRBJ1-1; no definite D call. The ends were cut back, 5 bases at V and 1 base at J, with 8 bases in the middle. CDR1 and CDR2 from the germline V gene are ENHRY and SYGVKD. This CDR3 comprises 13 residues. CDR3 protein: CAISRGRNTEAFF. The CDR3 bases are TGTGCCATCAGTCGTGGGCGGAACACTGAAGCTTTCTTT.

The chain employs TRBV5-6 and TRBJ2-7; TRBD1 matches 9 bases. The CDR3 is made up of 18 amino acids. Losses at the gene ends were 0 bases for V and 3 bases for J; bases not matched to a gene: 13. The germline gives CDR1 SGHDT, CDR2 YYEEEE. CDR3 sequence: CASSLVSGDRVPLYEQYF. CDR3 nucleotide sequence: TGTGCCAGCAGCTTGGTATCGGGGGACAGGGTTCCCCTCTACGAGCAGTACTTC.

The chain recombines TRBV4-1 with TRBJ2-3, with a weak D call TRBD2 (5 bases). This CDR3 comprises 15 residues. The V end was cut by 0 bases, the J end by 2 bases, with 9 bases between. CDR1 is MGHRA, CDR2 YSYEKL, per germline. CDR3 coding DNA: TGCGCCAGCAGCCAAGAGCGGGCTTACACAGATACGCAGTATTTT. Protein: CASSQERAYTDTQYF.

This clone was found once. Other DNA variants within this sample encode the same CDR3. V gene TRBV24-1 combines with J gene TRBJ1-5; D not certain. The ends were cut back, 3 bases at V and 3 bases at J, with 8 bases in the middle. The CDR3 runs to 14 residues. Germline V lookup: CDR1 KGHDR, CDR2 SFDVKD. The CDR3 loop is CATSDGQDNQPQHF. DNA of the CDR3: TGTGCCACCAGTGATGGGCAGGACAATCAGCCCCAGCATTTT.

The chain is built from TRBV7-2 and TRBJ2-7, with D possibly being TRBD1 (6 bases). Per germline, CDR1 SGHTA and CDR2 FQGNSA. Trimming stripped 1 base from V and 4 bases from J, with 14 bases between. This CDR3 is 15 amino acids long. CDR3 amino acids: CASSLGLTGRYEQYF. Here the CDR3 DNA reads TGTGCCAGCAGCTTAGGGCTTACAGGGCGATACGAGCAGTACTTC.

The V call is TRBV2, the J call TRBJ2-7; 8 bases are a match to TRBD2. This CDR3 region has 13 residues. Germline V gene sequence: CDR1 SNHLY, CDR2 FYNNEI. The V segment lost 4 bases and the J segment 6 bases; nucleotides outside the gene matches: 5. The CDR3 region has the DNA TGTGCCAGCAGTGGTTTAAGCGGGGGCGAGCAGTACTTC. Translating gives CASSGLSGGEQYF.

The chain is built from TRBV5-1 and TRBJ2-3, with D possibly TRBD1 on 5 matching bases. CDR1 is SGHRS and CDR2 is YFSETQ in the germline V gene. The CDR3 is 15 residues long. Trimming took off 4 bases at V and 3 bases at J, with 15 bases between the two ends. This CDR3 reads CASSDQGFGTDTQYF. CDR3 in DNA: TGCGCCAGCAGCGACCAGGGATTCGGTACAGATACGCAGTATTTT.

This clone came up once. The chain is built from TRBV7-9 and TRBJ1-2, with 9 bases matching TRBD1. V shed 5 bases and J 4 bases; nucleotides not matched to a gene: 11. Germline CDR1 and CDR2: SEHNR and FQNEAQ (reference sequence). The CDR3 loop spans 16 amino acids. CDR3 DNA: TGTGCCAGCAGCCCAGCAGCGGGACAGGGCATCTATGGCTACACCTTC. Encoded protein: CASSPAAGQGIYGYTF. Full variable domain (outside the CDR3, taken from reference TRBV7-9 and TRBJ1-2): DTGVSQNPRHKITKRGQNVTFRCDPISEHNRLYWYRQTLGQGPEFLTYFQNEAQLEKSRLLSDRFSAERPKGSFSTLEIQRTEQGDSAMYLCASSPAAGQGIYGYTFGSGTRLTVV.

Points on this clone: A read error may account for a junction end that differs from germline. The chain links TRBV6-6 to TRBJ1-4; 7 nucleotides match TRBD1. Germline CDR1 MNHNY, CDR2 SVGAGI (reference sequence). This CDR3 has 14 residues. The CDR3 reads CANSYSTGIEKLFF. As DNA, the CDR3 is TGTGCCAACAGTTACTCGACAGGGATTGAAAAACTGTTTTTT.

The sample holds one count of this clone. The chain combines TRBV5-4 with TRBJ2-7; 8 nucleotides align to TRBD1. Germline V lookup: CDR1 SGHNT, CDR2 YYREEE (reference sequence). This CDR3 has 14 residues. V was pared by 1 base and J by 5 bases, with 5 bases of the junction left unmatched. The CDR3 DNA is TGTGCCAGCAGCTTGAGGACAGGGCTCGACGAGCAGTACTTC. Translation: CASSLRTGLDEQYF.

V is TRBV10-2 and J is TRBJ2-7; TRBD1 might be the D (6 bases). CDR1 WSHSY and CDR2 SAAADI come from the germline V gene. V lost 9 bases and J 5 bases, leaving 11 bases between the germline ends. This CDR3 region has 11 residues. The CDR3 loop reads CASAQGNEQYF. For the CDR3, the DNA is TGCGCCAGTGCACAGGGAAACGAGCAGTACTTC.

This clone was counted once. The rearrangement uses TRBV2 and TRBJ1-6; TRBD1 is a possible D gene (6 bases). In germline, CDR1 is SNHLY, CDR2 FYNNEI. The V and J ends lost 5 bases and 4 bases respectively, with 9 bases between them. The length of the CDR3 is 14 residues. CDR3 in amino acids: CASSQGNYNSPLHF. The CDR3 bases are TGTGCCAGCAGTCAGGGGAATTATAATTCACCCCTCCACTTT. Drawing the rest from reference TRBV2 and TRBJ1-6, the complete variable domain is EPEVTQTPSHQVTQMGQEVILRCVPISNHLYFYWYRQILGQKVEFLVSFYNNEISEKSEIFDDQFSVERPDGSNFTLKIRSTKLEDSAMYFCASSQGNYNSPLHFGNGTRLTVT.

The DNA of the CDR3 is TGCAGCGTTTCTCTTCTAGAGGGTTGGAGTGTAGGTGGCTACACCTTC. This codes for CSVSLLEGWSVGGYTF. This rearrangement joins TRBV29-1 to TRBJ1-2; D call uncertain. CDR1 is SQVTM, CDR2 ANQGSEA, per germline. The CDR3 contains 16 residues. Trimming removed 5 bases from V and 7 bases from J, with 26 bases in between.

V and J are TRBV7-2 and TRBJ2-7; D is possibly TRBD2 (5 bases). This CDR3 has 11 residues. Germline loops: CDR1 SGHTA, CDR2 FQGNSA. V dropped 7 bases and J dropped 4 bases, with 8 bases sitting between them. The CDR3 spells CASTEGYEQYF. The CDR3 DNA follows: TGTGCCAGCACCGAGGGATACGAGCAGTACTTC.